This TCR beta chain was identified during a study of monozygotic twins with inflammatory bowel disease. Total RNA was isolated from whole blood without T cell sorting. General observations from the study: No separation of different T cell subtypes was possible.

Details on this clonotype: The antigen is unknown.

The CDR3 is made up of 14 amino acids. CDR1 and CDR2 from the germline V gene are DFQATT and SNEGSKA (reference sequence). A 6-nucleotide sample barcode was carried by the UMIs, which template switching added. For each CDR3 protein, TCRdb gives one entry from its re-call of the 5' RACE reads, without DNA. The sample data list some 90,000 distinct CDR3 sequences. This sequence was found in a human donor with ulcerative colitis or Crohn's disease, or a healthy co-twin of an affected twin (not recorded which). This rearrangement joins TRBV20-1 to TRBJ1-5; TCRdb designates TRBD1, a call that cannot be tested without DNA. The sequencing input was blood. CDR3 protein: CSASRDGNNQPQHF.